These 16 T cell receptor beta chains share one sample of origin, sequenced in a study of OX40 agonist ivuxolimab in advanced cancers. The repertoire was sequenced with immunoSEQ multiplex PCR; TCRdb's copy has only in-frame clones and lacks some. The sample records fewer than 85,000 clones, roughly 86% being singletons. The starting material was CD4+ or CD8+ T cells sorted from blood, obtained in a trial of the OX40 agonist ivuxolimab. These receptors originate from an adult with an advanced solid tumor such as melanoma, head and neck, liver or kidney cancer.

This clone was found once. The chain links TRBV5-6 to TRBJ2-7, with D tentatively TRBD1 or TRBD2 (5 bases each). The CDR3 totals 13 residues. V dropped 4 bases and J dropped 6 bases, with 14 bases sitting between them. Germline V gene sequence: CDR1 SGHDT, CDR2 YYEEEE. Here the CDR3 DNA reads TGTGCCAGCAGCCGGGACGGGCTGTCCGAGCAGTACTTC. It is translated as CASSRDGLSEQYF.

The chain carries TRBV7-9 and TRBJ2-5; D remains unclear. V dropped 2 bases and J dropped 4 bases, with 8 bases sitting between them. Germline assignment: CDR1 SEHNR and CDR2 FQNEAQ (reference sequence). The CDR3 sequence is 13 residues long. CDR3: CASSLSVRETQYF. CDR3 DNA sequence: TGTGCCAGCAGCTTAAGCGTTCGAGAGACCCAGTACTTC.

This clone has more than one count but fewer than ten. The genes are TRBV18 and TRBJ1-1; 7 nucleotides match TRBD1. Germline CDR1 KGHSH, CDR2 LQKENI. This CDR3 contains 14 residues. The J segment lost 3 bases and the V segment lost 6 bases, leaving 7 bases of the junction unmatched. CDR3 DNA: TGTGCCAGCTCCCAACAGGGGTTAGACACTGAAGCTTTCTTT. It yields the protein CASSQQGLDTEAFF. The full variable domain, with the rest looked up from reference TRBV18 and TRBJ1-1, is NAGVMQNPRHLVRRRGQEARLRCSPMKGHSHVYWYRQLPEEGLKFMVYLQKENIIDESGMPKERFSAEFPKEGPSILRIQQVVRGDSAAYFCASSQQGLDTEAFFGQGTRLTVV.

The chain has TRBV10-3 and TRBJ2-2; 11 bases match TRBD1. The CDR3 consists of 17 residues. The germline V gene encodes CDR1 ENHRY and CDR2 SYGVKD. Trimming cost V 11 bases and J 3 bases; bases outside gene matches: 14. DNA of the CDR3: TGTGCCTCCCACAGCTCAGGACAGGGGGCTTACACCGGGGAGCTGTTTTTT. Its protein is CASHSSGQGAYTGELFF.

The chain couples TRBV5-1 to TRBJ1-5; TRBD1 aligns across 9 bases. With 4 bases clipped from V and 4 bases from J, the junction kept 3 bases outside the gene matches. Germline values: CDR1 SGHRS, CDR2 YFSETQ. The CDR3 covers 14 residues. The CDR3 loop is CASSPGTGNQPQHF. For the CDR3, the DNA is TGCGCCAGCAGCCCCGGGACAGGGAATCAGCCCCAGCATTTT.

The chain carries TRBV6-6 and TRBJ1-6, with TRBD1 matching 8 bases. The CDR3 is 14 residues long. Germline V lookup: CDR1 MNHNY, CDR2 SVGAGI (reference sequence). Trimming removed 7 bases from V and 7 bases from J; junction bases left unmatched: 6. DNA for the CDR3: TGTGCCAGCAAGGTGACAGGGGAGAATTCACCCCTCCACTTT. Residues: CASKVTGENSPLHF.

The V call is TRBV4-3, the J call TRBJ1-3; D gene unclear. This CDR3 has 17 residues. Trimming cost V 0 bases and J 0 bases, with 12 bases left between them. In germline, CDR1 is LGHNA, CDR2 YSLEER. This CDR3 is CASSQEIRGNSGNTIYF. CDR3 in DNA: TGCGCCAGCAGCCAAGAGATCCGGGGTAACTCTGGAAACACCATATATTTT.

In its sample, this clone was seen once. V is TRBV11-2 and J is TRBJ1-2; no definite D call. The CDR3 is 14 amino acids. Germline V lookup: CDR1 SGHAT, CDR2 FQNNGV. Trimming took off 5 bases at V and 6 bases at J, with 16 bases between the two ends. CDR3 amino acids: CASSRPFYRNGYTF. The CDR3 bases are TGTGCCAGCAGCAGACCCTTCTATCGGAATGGCTACACCTTC.

This clone was detected once. This chain links TRBV6-5 with TRBJ2-7; 9 positions agree with TRBD2. This CDR3 is 14 amino acids long. Germline trimming cut 6 bases from V and 2 bases from J; bases unmatched to any gene: 5. CDR1 is MNHEY, CDR2 SVGAGI, per germline. In nucleotides, the CDR3 is TGTGCCAGCAGCAGTAGCGGGAGACCCTACGAGCAGTACTTC. This sequence encodes CASSSSGRPYEQYF.

The chain carries TRBV6-1 and TRBJ1-1, with TRBD1 identical over 7 bases. CDR3 size: 14 residues. V was clipped by 2 bases and J by 4 bases; unmatched bases: 4. Looked up from germline, CDR1 is MNHNS and CDR2 is SASEGT. CDR3 sequence reads: CASSELRGRTEAFF. The CDR3 DNA reads as TGTGCCAGCAGTGAACTGAGGGGGCGCACTGAAGCTTTCTTT.

The chain combines TRBV6-5 with TRBJ1-3; D is unresolved. Between the trimmed V and J ends, which lost 8 bases and 3 bases, there was a span of 11 bases. Germline assignment: CDR1 MNHEY and CDR2 SVGAGI. The CDR3 spans 13 residues. The CDR3 region is CASLVQLGNTIYF. CDR3 nucleotides: TGTGCCAGCTTAGTCCAGCTTGGAAACACCATATATTTT.

The chain recombines TRBV27 with TRBJ2-1; 8 bases map to TRBD2. CDR3 length: 15 residues. J was trimmed by 2 bases and V by 8 bases; bases with no gene match: 8. CDR1 and CDR2 (germline): MNHEY, SMNVEV (reference sequence). CDR3 sequence: CASRAGDYPYNEQFF. CDR3 sequence (DNA): TGTGCCAGCCGAGCGGGAGATTACCCCTACAATGAGCAGTTCTTC.

This chain connects TRBV11-3 to TRBJ1-1; D is unclear. The CDR3 totals 14 residues. Trimming shortened V by 0 bases and J by 4 bases, and 9 bases separated the two germline ends. Germline CDR1 SGHNT, CDR2 YENEEA. This CDR3 is CASSLEGGSTEAFF. The CDR3 region has the DNA TGTGCCAGCAGCTTAGAGGGAGGGAGCACTGAAGCTTTCTTT.

The V gene is TRBV14, the J gene TRBJ2-3; 9 bases fit TRBD2. V shed 1 base, J shed 5 bases, and the junction held 7 bases outside the gene matches. CDR1 is SGHDN and CDR2 is FVKESK in the germline V gene. The CDR3 contains 16 residues. The CDR3 protein is CASSQVAGGRGDTQYF. CDR3 coding DNA: TGTGCCAGCAGCCAAGTCGCGGGGGGGCGTGGAGATACGCAGTATTTT. Full variable domain (outside the CDR3, taken from reference TRBV14 and TRBJ2-3): EAGVTQFPSHSVIEKGQTVTLRCDPISGHDNLYWYRRVMGKEIKFLLHFVKESKQDESGMPNNRFLAERTGGTYSTLKVQPAELEDSGVYFCASSQVAGGRGDTQYFGPGTRLTVL.

The table lists this clone with a few counts. This chain uses TRBV4-2 with TRBJ1-6; no clear D gene. The V gene lost 3 bases and the J gene lost 6 bases, with 9 bases spanning the gap. This CDR3 contains 14 residues. The germline gives CDR1 LGHNA, CDR2 YNFKEQ. The CDR3 here is CASSQGQTNSPLHF. The CDR3 bases are TGTGCCAGCAGCCAGGGTCAGACTAATTCACCCCTCCACTTT.

V and J are TRBV7-3 and TRBJ2-1, with 7 bases identical to TRBD2. Germline CDR1 is SGHTA and CDR2 is FQGTGA. J gave up 5 bases and V 2 bases, and 6 bases lay outside the gene matches. This CDR3 has 15 amino acids. As DNA, the CDR3 is TGTGCCAGCAGCTTAGGGGGGGAACCCCACAATGAGCAGTTCTTC. Translating it yields CASSLGGEPHNEQFF.